What follows is one T cell receptor (beta chain) and its context. Its antigen remains undetermined. CDR1 and CDR2, per the germline V gene (reference sequence), are SGHNT and YYREEE. From the cysteine up to the phenylalanine, the CDR3 has a length of 13 residues. A DNA sequence was not provided. The library was built by means of 5' RACE. For each TCR library, approximately 3,700 ng of total RNA was used. cDNA was synthesized with SMARTScribe reverse transcriptase in eight separate reactions per sample. During cDNA synthesis, unique molecular identifiers containing a 6-nucleotide sample barcode were introduced by template switching. Amplification of TCRalpha and TCRbeta cDNA involved two nested PCRs of approximately 16 and 9 cycles, and each PCR was followed by bead purification. Before amplification, the cDNA was both treated with uracil DNA-glycosylase and purified with the QIAquick PCR purification kit. In the second PCR, Illumina TruSeq-compatible adapters and sample-specific barcodes were added. TapeStation and Qubit were used to check library quality and concentration, and 5 to 6 ng of each library went into the pool. The pooled libraries were sequenced with 2 x 100 bp reads and custom sequencing primers on an Illumina HiSeq2500 single-index Rapid Run. From the authors' description of their analysis: PCR and sequencing errors were corrected by UMI-based consensus assembly using MiGEC version 1.2.6. V(D)J alignment, clonotype assembly and CDR3 extraction were performed with MiXCR version 2.1.1. Normalisation of gene usage, clonotype sharing and MAIT/NKT TCR abundance was achieved by analysing the top 1000, 10 000 and 20 000 clonotypes per sample. Diversity was computed as the inverse Simpson index with the vegan R package after downsampling to 27 000 UMIs. Paired Mann-Whitney U tests were applied to discordant twin pairs, and Benjamini-Hochberg correction was used for multiple testing. TCRdb reprocessed the reads into one record per CDR3 protein sequence, lacking DNA. The V and J calls and clone size come from TCRdb's table, not from the authors' own analysis. The sample's records list around 400,000 distinct CDR3 sequences. The top ten clonotypes cover less than 2.5% of the sample.

This specimen comes from a study of monozygotic twins with inflammatory bowel disease (dated by TCRdb to about 2019). For the study in its entirety: In total, about 30 monozygotic twin pairs made up the full study: 19 Danish pairs, all IBD-discordant, plus nine German pairs, of which four were IBD-concordant and five were IBD-discordant. The search for disease-associated traits relied mainly on comparing, within discordant pairs, IBD patients with their genetically identical healthy co-twins. Each individual had, on average, about 151 000 unique TCRalpha sequences and 181 000 unique TCRbeta sequences available for analysis.

What the research found in general, with its limitations: Fewer clonotypes were shared with other individuals by IBD patients than by healthy twins, most markedly in patients showing signs of disease activity. The results gave no support for a single strong signal or clonotype linked to IBD. A decrease in TCRbeta repertoire diversity, as measured by inverse Simpson index, was observed in IBD patients compared with their healthy co-twins. Concordant and discordant twins showed no difference in repertoire similarity, possibly because of limited statistical power. The analysis was unable to tell different T cell subtypes apart. Differing immunosuppressive treatments among patients may have added background noise and inter-individual variability to the repertoires.

From each donor, a roughly 2.7 ml peripheral blood sample was collected into PAXgene tubes and stored at -80 degrees C. Total RNA was isolated from whole blood with the PAXgene blood miRNA kit on an automated QIAcube, without T cell sorting. Peripheral blood from monozygotic twin pairs who were concordant or discordant for inflammatory bowel disease underwent deep TCRalpha and TCRbeta repertoire profiling using unique molecular barcoding. Smoking habits were recorded for all twin pairs, with individuals classified as current, former or never smokers. This TCR was sampled from a human donor with ulcerative colitis or Crohn's disease, or a healthy co-twin of an affected twin (not recorded which). Material: blood. The rearranged segments are TRBV5-4 and TRBJ1-5; there is no DNA to check the TCRdb D call of TRBD1. The CDR3 in this case is CASSGDRDQPQHF.